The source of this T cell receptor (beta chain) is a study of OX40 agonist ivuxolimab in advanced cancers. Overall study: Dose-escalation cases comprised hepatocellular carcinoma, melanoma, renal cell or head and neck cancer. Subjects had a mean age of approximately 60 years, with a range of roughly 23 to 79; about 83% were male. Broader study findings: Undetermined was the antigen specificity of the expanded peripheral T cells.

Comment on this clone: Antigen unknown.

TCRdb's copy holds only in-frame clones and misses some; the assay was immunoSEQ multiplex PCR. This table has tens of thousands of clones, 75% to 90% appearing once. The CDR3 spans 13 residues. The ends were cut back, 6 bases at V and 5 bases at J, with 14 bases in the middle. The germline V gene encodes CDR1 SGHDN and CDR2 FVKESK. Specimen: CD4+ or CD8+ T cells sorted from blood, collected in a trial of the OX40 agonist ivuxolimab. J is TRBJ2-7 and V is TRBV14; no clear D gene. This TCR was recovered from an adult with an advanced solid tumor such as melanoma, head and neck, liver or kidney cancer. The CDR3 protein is CASSLLSRNEQYF. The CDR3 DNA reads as TGTGCCAGCAGTCTTCTGAGCCGAAACGAGCAGTACTTC.